This T cell receptor beta chain was identified in a study of cytomegalovirus exposure and HLA in healthy donors (dated by TCRdb to the late 2010s). In the study overall: An earlier analysis of several hundred of the donors reported approximately 300 Gb of sequence data and roughly 110 million unique TCR beta sequences from 150 million to 200 million T cells. Roughly 300 gigabases of sequencing data and approximately 85 million unique TCR sequences were included in an early release covering around 600 HLA-typed donors. Of the roughly 410 genotyped donors, 75% to 85% were placed in the genetic ancestry cluster associated with self-reported Caucasian donors. The study aimed to test whether signatures of past pathogen exposure could be identified by cataloging public T cell receptors. The study profiled the T cell repertoires of some 610 subjects by immunosequencing and related them to cytomegalovirus serostatus. Besides the first cohort of approximately 710 subjects, a separate validation cohort made up of around 120 different subjects was used. The study combined high-throughput TCR immunosequencing, statistical association of individual TCRs with disease status, and machine learning to predict cytomegalovirus infection status. A later analysis re-examined previously published TCR beta repertoires from more than 650 donors and added high-resolution HLA genotyping to investigate patterns of TCR occurrence. Rather than using new phenotypic data, the later analysis identified candidate immune exposures from TCR beta sequences and from how often those sequences occurred across donors. In an earlier analysis of a few hundred of the donors, high-throughput TCR beta sequencing was used to judge whether each TCR beta V gene segment behaved as functional or pseudogenic. Donor age, sex, ethnicity and CMV serostatus were compiled alongside the repertoire data. In a later genetic analysis, genome-wide SNP genotypes for 398 of the 666 donors were used, and that subset was treated as a discovery cohort. All discovery cohort repertoires had been generated using a single sequencing platform. HLA typing included class I and class II loci at four-digit resolution. The number of typed donors differed by locus: about 620-630 for A, B, C, DRB1 and DQB1; approximately 520 for DQA1; some 610 for DPA1; and some 470 for DPB1. About five DR-DQ haplotypes were treated as single units for association and clustering because of strong linkage in the cohort. Among 350 to 400 genotyped donors of the cohort, an average of 235,054 unique TCR beta nucleotide sequences were sequenced per donor, roughly a sixth of them non-productive. Results and caveats for the whole study, not just this receptor: A total of 150 or so TCR beta chains were listed by the study as associated with cytomegalovirus. In a later genetic analysis, a missense DCLRE1C variant was associated with V-gene and J-gene trimming of TCR beta chains, and the association was replicated in an independent cohort. In a later analysis, most CMV-associated TCR beta chains were found to appear HLA-restricted, with HLA associations seemingly driven largely by CMV exposure. Compared with equally common non-associated chains, HLA-associated TCR beta chains in a later analysis were more clonally expanded and had lower generation probabilities. Broadly in line with IMGT annotations, most TCR beta V segments showed up in productive rearrangements about 87% or about 30% of the time in an earlier analysis of 587 of the donors. According to the authors, the approach could potentially be generalized to other disease states and immunological phenotypes. Cytomegalovirus status was reported to be diagnosed by the classifier with high specificity and sensitivity in both the original and validation cohorts. A few of the identified cytomegalovirus-associated TCR beta chains were confirmed in vitro to be specific for cytomegalovirus antigens. Immune exposure information for the cohort was limited to CMV serostatus. In a later analysis, TCR association rates were found to vary across HLA loci, with the most associated TCRs seen for DRB1 alleles and the fewest for HLA-C alleles. Linkage disequilibrium might explain the correlated functional status among segregating V segments, but an unknown experimental factor could not be ruled out. Because counts were too low, around 17 rarely observed V segments, including chromosome 9 orphons, were left out of the earlier analysis of 587 of the donors. Because HLA typing was missing for some donors at each locus, association tests included only the typed subset. At a false discovery rate of 0.05, a later analysis linked around 17,000 TCR beta sequences to specific HLA alleles. According to a later analysis, parvovirus B19, influenza, CMV and Epstein-Barr virus appeared linked to several top co-occurrence clusters. A group of highly shared sequence variants was considered likely to be a technical artifact of the sequencing pipeline. This cohort had only TCR beta chains sequenced, and the lack of alpha or paired-chain data limited which features could be detected. A later genetic analysis reported fewer N-insertions in productive TCRs among donors in an Asian-associated ancestry cluster than the approximately 700-donor mean. Most TCR sequences were observed very rarely across donors, whereas some public TCRs were present in many individuals. A further reported finding was that TCR beta sequences accurately predicted the HLA-A and HLA-B alleles for most subjects in the first cohort. Because the 87-base-pair reads could not distinguish some IMGT-functional V segments, including TRBV6-2 and TRBV6-3, those segments were excluded. When HLA alleles, especially DR and DQ, strongly co-occurred, attributing TCR associations to individual alleles was difficult. The presence/absence analyses assumed that sequencing depth was roughly uniform across donors, and that assumption may not be true.

In the case of this clone: Which antigen it targets is not known. No base quality information exists; no much larger clone differs at one position.

V is cut by 6 bases and J by 2 bases, and the space between the germline ends is 11 bases. The germline V gene encodes CDR1 ENHRY and CDR2 SYGVKD. Measured from the cysteine to the phenylalanine, the CDR3 is 13 residues long. The kept DNA is CDR3 alone, 39 bases in frame from the first base. The cohort was made up of roughly 670 healthy bone marrow donors. At the time of sampling, every cohort member was nominally healthy, though immune exposures that went unrecorded were likely present. The donor was CMV seropositive and belonged to the group of about 290 seropositive cohort members. A peripheral blood sample was provided by each donor, and peripheral blood mononuclear cells were used for TCR beta sequencing. Genomic DNA extraction from the blood cell samples was performed with the Qiagen DNeasy Blood Extraction Kit. Receptor amplification or capture employed the immunoSEQ multiplex PCR assay. For the multiplex PCR, a mixture combining 60 forward primers for TCR Vbeta segments and 13 reverse primers for TCR Jbeta segments was used. A multiplex PCR assay on genomic DNA amplified the CDR3 region of rearranged TCR beta genes. The Illumina HiSeq System was used to sequence the amplified TCR beta libraries as 87-base-pair reads. In the authors' own workflow: In a later analysis, tens of millions of unique TCR beta chains were counted across the 690 or so repertoires, and roughly 11 million of these chains were shared by at least two donors. Raw reads were error-corrected and collapsed into unique sequences with a nearest-neighbor algorithm that merged closely related sequences to remove PCR and sequencing errors. To assign V, D and J gene segments, CDR3 sequences were aligned to IMGT reference sequences. Each retained sequence needed at least a six-nucleotide match to both a V gene segment and a J gene segment. A rearrangement was called productive if the CDR3 had no stop codons and remained in frame with V and J, and every other rearrangement was called non-productive. CDR3 was defined according to IMGT convention as the region running from the second conserved V-encoded cysteine to the conserved J-encoded phenylalanine. The earlier analysis of 587 of the donors excluded sequences that lacked an unambiguous match to a single V gene segment. In an earlier analysis of 500 to 750 of the donors, V segments were called functional above 56.7% productive rearrangements and were called segregating when the between-donor standard deviation exceeded 5%. A statistical classification framework was built for diagnosing cytomegalovirus status from the catalog of TCR beta chain sequences. V and J gene assignment, in a later analysis, came from comparing TCR nucleotide sequences with IMGT/GENE-DB human TR gene sequences. A later analysis assigned CDR3 sequences and most-parsimonious VDJ recombination scenarios with the TCRdist pipeline. In a later analysis, each TCR beta chain was defined by its CDR3 amino acid sequence together with its V-gene family, and reads without a unique V-gene family were excluded. In a later analysis, approximately 590 highly shared, low-generation-probability nucleotide sequences were removed to address suspected cross-contamination and a sequencing artifact. For each public chain, a later analysis derived a clonal expansion index from normalized ranks of inferred template counts within each repertoire. In a later analysis, generation probabilities were computed using a VDJ recombination model fitted to out-of-frame rearrangements, and the results were checked against IGoR. In a later analysis, TCR-TCR, TCR-HLA and TCR-CMV co-occurrence was scored with hypergeometric tests, and a repertoire-size bias correction was applied to TCR pairs. To estimate false discovery rates, a later analysis permuted the HLA or CMV assignments 20 times. A later analysis grouped co-occurring TCRs with DBSCAN, adding TCRdist sequence similarity when clustering within HLA-allele-positive subsets. Repertoires with fewer than 30,000 or more than 120,000 public chains, plus five repertoires with anomalous nucleotide sharing, were excluded from co-occurrence clustering. Sourced from immuneACCESS, this table was stored by TCRdb with only in-frame sequences that have V and J called. A share of the clones is absent; for the studies checked, an unresolved V gene accounts for under half, and the remainder has no known explanation. That table gives V, J and clone size, and the DNA gave D and trimming. For this sample the table gives 200,000 or so clones, of which roughly 77% were detected only once. Of the sample, around 0.38% falls within the top ten clones.

The clonotype was recovered from a male donor in good health and CMV-seropositive. The V and J genes are TRBV10-3 and TRBJ2-7, with TRBD1 perhaps the D gene, on 5 matching bases. The material sequenced was PBMCs. For the CDR3, the sequence is CAISDSNPYEQYF. The nucleotide sequence is TGTGCCATCAGCGACAGCAACCCCTACGAGCAGTACTTC.